The 17 T cell receptor beta chains below all came from one sample that was sequenced in a study of T cell responses to AZD1222 COVID-19 vaccine (dated by TCRdb to the early 2020s). The meaning of the sample's time point label: baseline before first vaccination. The library was prepared using the immunoSEQ multiplex PCR assay. This is the immuneACCESS table as TCRdb keeps it, with only in-frame sequences that have V and J called. A part of the clones is gone; compared with another copy, unresolved V genes explain less than half, and the rest is unexplained. This sample gives over 95,000 clones in total; about 87% of them show up just once. Roughly 12% of the sample comes from the top ten. Material: peripheral blood, obtained on day 0 of AZD1222 vaccination. All receptors derive from an adult in good health.

This rearrangement joins TRBV4-3 to TRBJ2-7; D may be TRBD2 (6 bases). Germline CDR1 reads LGHNA; CDR2 reads YSLEER. This CDR3 is built from 18 residues. V was cut by 3 bases and J by 0 bases, with 21 bases left in between. The CDR3 coding sequence is TGCGCCAGCAGCCATTACCGGGCCGCCGCGGGGAGCTCCTACGAGCAGTACTTC. Translation gives CASSHYRAAAGSSYEQYF.

V and J are TRBV5-3 and TRBJ2-1; D possibly corresponds to TRBD2 (5 bases). TRBV5-3 belongs to the ORF category, with a function that is uncertain. The V end was cut by 2 bases, the J end by 7 bases, with 16 bases between. CDR3 length: 15 amino acids. The CDR3, as DNA: TGTGCCAGAAGCTTTCCTCCTTTCGGGGTGAATGAGCAGTTCTTC. Translated: CARSFPPFGVNEQFF.

CDR3: CASSQVLAAGELFF. Here the CDR3 DNA reads TGTGCCAGCAGCCAAGTGTTGGCGGCCGGGGAGCTGTTTTTT. This chain joins TRBV14 and TRBJ2-2, with D unclear. The V gene lost 1 base and the J gene lost 6 bases, with 9 bases spanning the gap. The CDR3 totals 14 residues. In germline, CDR1 is SGHDN, CDR2 FVKESK.

This chain connects TRBV29-1 to TRBJ2-3; TRBD2 agrees at 9 bases. Per the germline V gene, CDR1 is SQVTM and CDR2 is ANQGSEA. This CDR3 comprises 13 residues. Trimming cost V 7 bases and J 3 bases; bases outside gene matches: 5. The CDR3 DNA is TGCAGCGGAGGAAGCGGGAGGACAGATACGCAGTATTTT. It translates to CSGGSGRTDTQYF.

The chain has TRBV28 and TRBJ1-3; the D gene is possibly TRBD1 (5 bases). The CDR3 runs to 15 residues. V was pared by 7 bases and J by 0 bases, with 13 bases between. Germline V gives CDR1 MDHEN, CDR2 SYDVKM. CDR3 nucleotide sequence: TGTGCCAGCACCCTAGGGGTCCTCTCTGGAAACACCATATATTTT. Encoded protein: CASTLGVLSGNTIYF.

The chain uses TRBV11-3 and TRBJ2-2, with D perhaps TRBD2 (6 bases). Germline V gene data show CDR1 as SGHNT and CDR2 as YENEEA. The CDR3 runs 16 residues. Trimming left V 2 bases short and J 2 bases short, with 12 bases between. CDR3 residues: CASSLTAGLNTGELFF. Here the CDR3 DNA reads TGTGCCAGCAGCTTAACAGCGGGCTTAAACACCGGGGAGCTGTTTTTT.

The V gene is TRBV28, the J gene TRBJ2-3; 12 nucleotides match TRBD2. Germline V gene sequence: CDR1 MDHEN, CDR2 SYDVKM. Trimming took 5 bases from V and 3 from J; bases not matched to a gene: 9. The CDR3 extends over 17 amino acids. CDR3 amino acids: CASSPGTSGWRTDTQYF. In DNA, the CDR3 is TGTGCCAGCAGTCCAGGGACTAGCGGGTGGAGAACAGATACGCAGTATTTT.

This chain uses TRBV9 with TRBJ1-1, with TRBD1 matching over 11 bases. Germline trimming cut 4 bases from V and 8 bases from J; bases unmatched to any gene: 4. This CDR3 comprises 13 residues. The V gene's germline CDR1 is SGDLS and CDR2 YYNGEE. The CDR3 nucleotides read TGTGCCAGCAGCAAGGGGACAGGGGGAGAAGCTTTCTTT. It is translated as CASSKGTGGEAFF.

The rearrangement links TRBV28 to TRBJ1-6; TRBD1 might be the D (5 bases). The length of the CDR3 is 14 residues. V dropped 6 bases and J dropped 5 bases, with 11 bases sitting between them. Germline loops: CDR1 MDHEN, CDR2 SYDVKM. CDR3 DNA sequence: TGTGCCAGCAGGCAACCAGGGAATAATTCACCCCTCCACTTT. It yields the protein CASRQPGNNSPLHF.

The chain uses TRBV6-5 and TRBJ2-2; no definite D call. Trimming pared 7 bases from V and 3 bases from J, leaving 6 bases between. CDR3 length equals 12 residues. Germline lookup yields CDR1 MNHEY and CDR2 SVGAGI. The CDR3 bases are TGTGCCAGCAAAGAGTACACCGGGGAGCTGTTTTTT. This translates into CASKEYTGELFF.

The table lists this clone with a count of one. J is TRBJ2-7 and V is TRBV19; 10 bases align to TRBD1. There are 15 residues in the CDR3. CDR1 and CDR2 (germline): LNHDA, SQIVND (reference sequence). The J segment lost 4 bases and the V segment lost 8 bases, leaving 11 bases of the junction unmatched. The CDR3 region has the DNA TGTGCCAGTCGCCCCCGACAGGGGGCTTCGTACGAGCAGTACTTC. Its translation: CASRPRQGASYEQYF.

The chain carries TRBV30 and TRBJ2-1, with D perhaps matching TRBD2 (6 bases). The CDR3 loop spans 10 amino acids. Germline V gives CDR1 GTSNPN, CDR2 SVGIG (reference sequence). V lost 5 bases and J lost 13, with 12 bases in between. The CDR3 here is CAWGTPRQFF. CDR3 DNA: TGTGCCTGGGGGACTCCCCGCCAGTTCTTC.

The chain uses TRBV7-8 and TRBJ1-2, with D uncertain. Germline V lookup: CDR1 SGHVS, CDR2 FQNEAQ. The CDR3 contains 14 residues. Between the trimmed V and J ends, which lost 1 base and 2 bases, there was a span of 8 bases. The CDR3 loop reads CASSLGPTNYGYTF. In nucleotides, the CDR3 is TGTGCCAGCAGCTTAGGACCAACCAACTATGGCTACACCTTC.

The chain has TRBV3-1 (or the pseudogene TRBV3-2) and TRBJ2-7, with 7 bases that match TRBD2. The length of the CDR3 is 14 residues. Germline assignment: CDR1 LGHDT and CDR2 YNNKEL (reference sequence). Losses at the gene ends were 1 base for V and 2 bases for J; bases not matched to a gene: 2. The CDR3 protein is CASSQAGLAYEQYF. The CDR3 DNA sequence: TGTGCCAGCAGCCAAGCCGGACTAGCCTACGAGCAGTACTTC.

The CDR3 DNA follows: TGTGCCAGTAGTATAGGTGGGACAGGTACTTCACCCCTCCACTTT. This encodes CASSIGGTGTSPLHF. The gene calls are TRBV19 and TRBJ1-6, with 8 bases aligning to TRBD1. The J segment lost 9 bases and the V segment lost 1 base, leaving 5 bases of the junction unmatched. This CDR3 contains 15 residues. Looked up from germline, CDR1 is LNHDA and CDR2 is SQIVND (reference sequence).

V gene TRBV19 combines with J gene TRBJ1-1; D gene uncertain. From germline, CDR1 is LNHDA and CDR2 SQIVND (reference sequence). The CDR3 loop spans 12 amino acids. The V end was cut by 3 bases, the J end by 1 base, with 3 bases between. The CDR3 loop reads CASSIGNTEAFF. In DNA, the CDR3 is TGTGCCAGTAGTATTGGGAACACTGAAGCTTTCTTT.

The CDR3, as DNA: TGTGCCAGCAGTTACCTGACAGGGTCTAATGAAAAACTGTTTTTT. Translated, it gives CASSYLTGSNEKLFF. This chain links TRBV28 with TRBJ1-4; 7 bases are a match to TRBD1. CDR1 MDHEN and CDR2 SYDVKM come from the germline V gene. This CDR3 spans 15 amino acids. V trimming: 4 bases; J trimming: 3 bases; junction bases outside the gene matches: 5.